One sample yielded the 30 T cell receptor beta chains listed below, sequenced in a study of identical twins. TCRdb re-derived calls from the 5' RACE reads in MiXCR, one entry per CDR3 protein. Of under 500,000 distinct CDR3 sequences listed, roughly an eighth are singletons. This same sample was also taken into another study, of yellow fever vaccine responses in identical twins.

Input material: CD4+ T cells sorted from blood. The receptor source for this set is a woman younger than 35 in good health.

This clonotype has a handful of counts. This chain uses TRBV12-3 or TRBV12-4 with TRBJ2-1; TRBD2 agrees at 8 bases. The J segment lost 4 bases and the V segment lost 3 bases, leaving 11 bases of the junction unmatched. The CDR3 totals 17 residues. CDR3 in DNA: TGTGCCAGCAGTTTGAGTATCGGGGGGGGGGCATACAATGAGCAGTTCTTC. Translating gives CASSLSIGGGAYNEQFF.

The V and J genes are TRBV4-1 and TRBJ2-2; D perhaps matches TRBD2 (7 bases). Trimming took off 4 bases at V and 6 bases at J, with 15 bases between the two ends. The CDR3 is 15 residues long. Germline loops: CDR1 MGHRA, CDR2 YSYEKL. The CDR3: CASSLRGAGAGELFF. In nucleotides, the CDR3 is TGCGCCAGCAGCCTTCGGGGGGCCGGCGCCGGGGAGCTGTTTTTT.

The rearrangement joins TRBV6-1 to TRBJ1-1; D unclear. The germline V and J ends were trimmed by 0 bases and 8 bases, with 4 bases remaining between them. This CDR3 has 11 residues. Germline loops: CDR1 MNHNS, CDR2 SASEGT. This CDR3 is CASSEAREAFF. CDR3 DNA sequence: TGTGCCAGCAGTGAAGCGAGGGAAGCTTTCTTT.

This clonotype turned up a few times. The chain recombines TRBV29-1 with TRBJ2-1; TRBD1 or TRBD2 may be the D gene (6 bases each). The V gene's germline CDR1 is SQVTM and CDR2 ANQGSEA. V lost 8 bases and J lost 9, with 17 bases in between. The CDR3 is 12 amino acids. The CDR3 DNA sequence: TGCAGCACTCGATCCGGGGGCAGTGAGCAGTTCTTC. It translates to CSTRSGGSEQFF.

The V gene is TRBV7-2, the J gene TRBJ2-7; 7 nucleotides match TRBD1. CDR1 is SGHTA and CDR2 is FQGNSA in the germline V gene. This CDR3 is 15 amino acids long. Losses at the gene ends were 6 bases for V and 5 bases for J; bases not matched to a gene: 13. CDR3: CASSPSQGMVNEQYF. In DNA, the CDR3 is TGTGCCAGCAGTCCGTCACAGGGGATGGTCAACGAGCAGTACTTC.

A few counts support this clonotype. J is TRBJ2-1 and V is TRBV20-1; possibly TRBD2 for D (6 bases). V shed 1 base and J shed 4 bases, with 14 bases lying between them. The CDR3 length is 15 residues. Germline CDR1 and CDR2: DFQATT and SNEGSKA (reference sequence). The CDR3 region has the DNA TGCAGTGCTAGAGTCGCGGGGCAGGGATACAATGAGCAGTTCTTC. It encodes CSARVAGQGYNEQFF.

Only a few counts were recorded for this clonotype. This chain connects TRBV6-1 to TRBJ1-5; 10 bases are shared with TRBD1. The CDR3 has 15 amino acids. CDR1 is MNHNS, CDR2 SASEGT, per germline. The junction had 5 bases not matched to a gene; V was cut back by 6 bases and J by 3 bases. The CDR3 spells CASSSGQGNNQPQHF. The CDR3, as DNA: TGTGCCAGCAGCTCGGGACAGGGGAACAATCAGCCCCAGCATTTT.

The gene calls are TRBV3-1 and TRBJ2-5; tentatively, D is TRBD1 (6 bases). The germline V gene has CDR1 LGHDT and CDR2 YNNKEL (reference sequence). The CDR3 covers 12 residues. Trimming removed 2 bases from V and 5 bases from J, with 6 bases in between. CDR3 sequence: CASSQQGETQYF. The CDR3 nucleotides read TGTGCCAGCAGCCAACAGGGGGAGACCCAGTACTTC.

This clonotype was counted many times. The V call is TRBV18, the J call TRBJ1-6, with a tentative D call TRBD1 (6 bases). V was cut by 5 bases and J by 10 bases, with 21 bases left in between. Germline V CDR1 and CDR2: KGHSH, LQKENI. The CDR3 consists of 16 residues. The CDR3 protein is CASSFGGASGGSPLHF. The CDR3 nucleotides are TGTGCCAGCTCATTCGGAGGTGCGAGTGGGGGCTCACCCCTCCACTTT.

This clonotype has more than one count but fewer than ten. V and J are TRBV28 and TRBJ1-2, with D unresolved. Germline V CDR1 and CDR2: MDHEN, SYDVKM. The length of the CDR3 is 14 residues. The V and J ends lost 2 bases and 6 bases respectively, with 13 bases between them. In DNA form, the CDR3 reads TGTGCCAGCAGTTTAAAAGCAGGCGCGCATGGCTACACCTTC. It yields the protein CASSLKAGAHGYTF.

This clonotype was seen a few times. The chain recombines TRBV4-3 with TRBJ2-3; D not resolved. Trimming took 3 bases from V and 0 from J, leaving 16 bases between them. Germline V lookup: CDR1 LGHNA, CDR2 YSLEER. There are 17 residues in the CDR3. CDR3 sequence: CASSQRLTPTSTDTQYF. Here the CDR3 DNA reads TGCGCCAGCAGCCAGAGATTGACACCTACTAGCACAGATACGCAGTATTTT.

V is TRBV7-6 and J is TRBJ2-7, with a possible D match to TRBD1 (6 bases). Germline V gene data show CDR1 as SGHVS and CDR2 as FNYEAQ. V lost 5 bases, J lost 7 bases, and 18 bases lay in between. This CDR3 is built from 14 residues. CDR3 region: CASSQTGPLREQYF. In DNA, the CDR3 is TGTGCCAGCAGCCAAACAGGGCCCCTAAGGGAGCAGTACTTC.

This clonotype was counted only a few times. This rearrangement joins TRBV5-1 to TRBJ1-4; 9 bases line up with TRBD1. There are 15 residues in the CDR3. Germline V lookup: CDR1 SGHRS, CDR2 YFSETQ. Trimming took 2 bases from V and 8 from J; bases not matched to a gene: 7. The CDR3 bases are TGCGCCAGCAGCTTCGGGGACAGGGTAGACGAAAAACTGTTTTTT. Translation gives CASSFGDRVDEKLFF.

This clonotype was detected only a few times. This sequence joins TRBV20-1 and TRBJ1-1; a possible D gene is TRBD1 (6 bases). CDR1 and CDR2 from the germline V gene are DFQATT and SNEGSKA (reference sequence). V dropped 5 bases and J dropped 0 bases, with 13 bases sitting between them. The CDR3 has 14 amino acids. This chain's CDR3 is CSAGQGNLNTEAFF. The CDR3 DNA sequence: TGCAGTGCTGGTCAGGGGAATTTGAACACTGAAGCTTTCTTT.

J is TRBJ1-1 and V is TRBV5-1; D perhaps matches TRBD1 (6 bases). The CDR3 has 14 residues. The V gene's germline CDR1 is SGHRS and CDR2 YFSETQ. Trimming cost V 8 bases and J 1 base, with 15 bases left between them. The CDR3 region is CASRGETENTEAFF. For the CDR3, the DNA is TGCGCCAGTAGGGGGGAAACCGAGAACACTGAAGCTTTCTTT. Using reference TRBV5-1 and TRBJ1-1 for the parts outside the CDR3, the full variable domain is KAGVTQTPRYLIKTRGQQVTLSCSPISGHRSVSWYQQTPGQGLQFLFEYFSETQRNKGNFPGRFSGRQFSNSRSEMNVSTLELGDSALYLCASRGETENTEAFFGQGTRLTVV.

This clonotype was counted between two and nine times. The chain employs TRBV27 and TRBJ2-1, with D perhaps TRBD1 or TRBD2 (5 bases each). The CDR3 is 19 amino acids. CDR1 and CDR2 (germline): MNHEY, SMNVEV (reference sequence). V shed 0 bases and J shed 5 bases, with 23 bases lying between them. Written as DNA, the CDR3 is TGTGCCAGCAGTTTATCTTTTGGTGCAGTGCTATTGGGGGACAATGAGCAGTTCTTC. The encoded protein is CASSLSFGAVLLGDNEQFF.

This clonotype has ten or more counts. The chain joins TRBV5-1 to TRBJ2-1, with 10 bases identical to TRBD2. Trimming removed 2 bases from V and 0 bases from J; junction bases left unmatched: 2. The V gene's germline CDR1 is SGHRS and CDR2 YFSETQ. CDR3 length: 16 residues. The CDR3 loop reads CASSFLAGGSYNEQFF. DNA for the CDR3: TGCGCCAGCAGCTTCTTAGCGGGGGGCTCCTACAATGAGCAGTTCTTC.

The chain uses TRBV27 and TRBJ1-2, with a weak D call TRBD1 (5 bases). The V and J ends lost 0 bases and 4 bases respectively, with 9 bases between them. The germline gives CDR1 MNHEY, CDR2 SMNVEV (reference sequence). The CDR3 consists of 14 residues. CDR3: CASSLSVTVYGYTF. Here the CDR3 DNA reads TGTGCCAGCAGTTTATCGGTGACAGTCTATGGCTACACCTTC.

The chain uses TRBV10-3 and TRBJ2-1, with 16 bases aligning to TRBD2. The V and J ends lost 0 bases and 10 bases, in that order; junction bases with no gene match: 3. The CDR3 has 16 residues. Germline V gene data show CDR1 as ENHRY and CDR2 as SYGVKD. CDR3 in DNA: TGTGCCATCAGTGAGTCGATGGGACTAGCGGGAGGGGAGCAGTTCTTC. Its translation is CAISESMGLAGGEQFF.

This chain connects TRBV11-1 to TRBJ2-1, with D perhaps TRBD2 (6 bases). Trimming removed 4 bases from V and 9 bases from J, with 13 bases in between. Germline V gives CDR1 SGHAT, CDR2 FQDESV (reference sequence). The CDR3 totals 13 residues. In DNA form, the CDR3 reads TGTGCCAGCAGCTCACGGGAGTTCGGTGAGCAGTTCTTC. It translates to CASSSREFGEQFF.

This clonotype has more than one count but fewer than ten. The chain recombines TRBV24-1 with TRBJ2-1, with 11 bases identical to TRBD1. Germline V gene data show CDR1 as KGHDR and CDR2 as SFDVKD. The CDR3 is 15 amino acids. Germline trimming cut 3 bases from V and 8 bases from J; bases unmatched to any gene: 5. CDR3 amino acids: CATSDRTGGFDEQFF. CDR3 nucleotides: TGTGCCACCAGTGATCGGACAGGGGGCTTCGATGAGCAGTTCTTC.

The chain couples TRBV25-1 to TRBJ1-2, with 9 bases fitting TRBD1. This CDR3 is 14 amino acids long. J lost 6 bases, V lost 4 bases, and 6 bases had no gene match. CDR1 and CDR2 from the germline V gene are MGHDK and SYGVNS. This CDR3 is CASSGGTGLHGYTF. The CDR3 DNA follows: TGTGCCAGCAGTGGCGGGACAGGGCTCCATGGCTACACCTTC.

The gene calls are TRBV5-6 and TRBJ2-4; D unresolved. The CDR3 extends over 16 amino acids. In germline, CDR1 is SGHDT, CDR2 YYEEEE. Trimming shortened V by 0 bases and J by 2 bases, and 12 bases separated the two germline ends. The CDR3 here is CASSLGELLTKNIQYF. For the CDR3, the DNA is TGTGCCAGCAGCTTGGGCGAATTGCTAACCAAAAACATTCAGTACTTC.

This clonotype was counted between two and nine times. The chain employs TRBV20-1 and TRBJ2-5; TRBD1 agrees at 9 bases. Per the germline V gene, CDR1 is DFQATT and CDR2 is SNEGSKA (reference sequence). V was pared by 2 bases and J by 5 bases, with 6 bases of the junction left unmatched. The CDR3 covers 14 residues. CDR3 loop: CSARPGQGGETQYF. DNA of the CDR3: TGCAGTGCTAGACCGGGACAGGGAGGGGAGACCCAGTACTTC.

The CDR3 protein is CASSVGLGPWEQYF. The CDR3 DNA reads as TGTGCCAGCAGCGTAGGACTCGGCCCTTGGGAGCAGTACTTC. This chain links TRBV9 with TRBJ2-7, with D unresolved. The CDR3 sequence is 14 residues long. Germline V gene data show CDR1 as SGDLS and CDR2 as YYNGEE. With 0 bases removed from V and 7 bases from J, the gap between germline ends came to 14 bases.

The rearrangement uses TRBV18 and TRBJ2-1; 9 nucleotides match TRBD2. The germline V gene has CDR1 KGHSH and CDR2 LQKENI. This CDR3 contains 14 residues. Losses at the gene ends were 3 bases for V and 8 bases for J; bases not matched to a gene: 5. CDR3 DNA sequence: TGTGCCAGCTCACCGGGACTAGCCGAGGATGAGCAGTTCTTC. Protein: CASSPGLAEDEQFF.

This clonotype was found a few times. The chain couples TRBV19 to TRBJ2-7; 8 nucleotides match TRBD2. This CDR3 is 15 amino acids long. With V trimmed by 4 bases and J by 2 bases, 7 bases remained unmatched. Germline CDR1 LNHDA, CDR2 SQIVND (reference sequence). CDR3: CASSRTSTGPYEQYF. The CDR3 nucleotides read TGTGCCAGTAGTAGGACTAGCACCGGGCCCTACGAGCAGTACTTC.

CDR3 bases: TGCAGCGTTGTCGTGCCCAGTGGATCCGGCAATCAGCCCCAGCATTTT. Translation gives CSVVVPSGSGNQPQHF. The V and J genes are TRBV29-1 and TRBJ1-5; D gene ambiguous. The germline V gene encodes CDR1 SQVTM and CDR2 ANQGSEA. CDR3 length: 16 residues. V lost 4 bases and J 2 bases, leaving 18 bases between the germline ends.

This clonotype occurred a few times. The chain is built from TRBV6-5 and TRBJ1-5; D not certain. In germline, CDR1 is MNHEY, CDR2 SVGAGI. Trimming removed 4 bases at V and 5 bases at J, with 9 bases between. CDR3 size: 13 residues. The CDR3, as DNA: TGTGCCAGCAGTTCTAGGGTGGATCAGCCCCAGCATTTT. Protein sequence: CASSSRVDQPQHF.

V usage is TRBV4-1 and J usage is TRBJ2-7, with TRBD1 as a possible D gene (5 bases). The V gene's germline CDR1 is MGHRA and CDR2 YSYEKL. V gave up 4 bases and J gave up 0 bases, with 13 bases separating them. The CDR3 is made up of 15 amino acids. The CDR3 DNA follows: TGCGCCAGCAGCCTCAGGGAAGACGGCTCCTACGAGCAGTACTTC. Its translation is CASSLREDGSYEQYF.